The 27 T cell receptor beta chains in this list originate from one sample, sequenced in a study of regulatory T cells in long-lasting Graves disease. Through Arm-PCR of CDR3 regions and iRepertoire HTBI primers, TCR beta libraries were built. TCRdb analysed the multiplex PCR reads with MiXCR anew, one entry per CDR3 protein. Found here are 400,000 to 500,000 distinct CDR3 sequences, 21% of them singletons; the top ten hold 13% to 15%. The time point here: persistent/refractory GD, antithyroid drugs over 5 years with positive TRAb. There was RNA extracted from PBMCs, and the TCR library was made from it. The sequenced sample was peripheral blood mononuclear cells (PBMCs), obtained when the disease was refractory, from a patient treated with antithyroid drugs. The receptors come from a female donor with Graves disease.

The V and J genes are TRBV30 and TRBJ2-3; maybe TRBD1 (5 bases). The V gene's germline CDR1 is GTSNPN and CDR2 SVGIG (reference sequence). CDR3 length: 12 residues. The V end lost 8 bases, the J end lost 2 bases, and 11 bases lay between the germline ends. This CDR3 is CARRQNTDTQYF. The DNA for the CDR3 is TGTGCCCGACGACAGAACACAGATACGCAGTATTTT. The full variable domain, its missing parts supplied by reference TRBV30 and TRBJ2-3, is SQTIHQWPATLVQPVGSPLSLECTVEGTSNPNLYWYRQAAGRGLQLLFYSVGIGQISSEVPQNLSASRPQDRQFILSSKKLLLSDSGFYLCARRQNTDTQYFGPGTRLTVL.

This clonotype was seen many times. The V and J genes are TRBV6-1 and TRBJ2-2, with a possible D match to TRBD2 (5 bases). The CDR3 sequence is 13 residues long. V lost 6 bases and J lost 7, with 12 bases in between. In germline, CDR1 is MNHNS, CDR2 SASEGT. CDR3 sequence reads: CASSQGLNGELFF. The CDR3, as DNA: TGTGCCAGCAGCCAAGGACTTAACGGGGAGCTGTTTTTT.

At least ten counts were recorded for this clonotype. J is TRBJ1-2 and V is TRBV9, with D possibly matching TRBD1 (6 bases). Germline CDR1 reads SGDLS; CDR2 reads YYNGEE. V was cut by 5 bases and J by 10 bases, with 18 bases left in between. This CDR3 spans 13 amino acids. The CDR3 region has the DNA TGTGCCAGCAGTTCCCGGGACAACACTTTCTACACCTTC. Translation: CASSSRDNTFYTF. Supplemented by reference TRBV9 and TRBJ1-2, the full variable domain reads DSGVTQTPKHLITATGQRVTLRCSPRSGDLSVYWYQQSLDQGLQFLIQYYNGEERAKGNILERFSAQQFPDLHSELNLSSLELGDSALYFCASSSRDNTFYTFGSGTRLTVV.

This clonotype occurred many times. The V call is TRBV10-1, the J call TRBJ2-2; D may be TRBD1 (6 bases). CDR1 WNHNN and CDR2 SYGVQD come from the germline V gene (reference sequence). The CDR3 sequence is 15 residues long. Trimming stripped 2 bases from V and 8 bases from J, with 15 bases between. The CDR3 nucleotides are TGCGCCAGCAGTGAGACTGGACAGTCTGCGGGGGAGCTGTTTTTT. This codes for CASSETGQSAGELFF.

There are many counts of this clonotype. V gene TRBV10-3 combines with J gene TRBJ2-5; no clear D. Germline values: CDR1 ENHRY, CDR2 SYGVKD. V dropped 4 bases and J dropped 5 bases, with 20 bases sitting between them. This CDR3 spans 16 amino acids. The CDR3 loop reads CAISGGGRALTETQYF. In DNA, the CDR3 is TGTGCCATCAGTGGAGGCGGTCGAGCCCTAACTGAGACCCAGTACTTC.

The sample holds a few counts of this clonotype. J is TRBJ2-7 and V is TRBV30; 8 positions agree with TRBD2. Germline CDR1 GTSNPN, CDR2 SVGIG (reference sequence). The CDR3 has 14 amino acids. V lost 1 base to trimming and J lost 5 bases; unmatched junction nucleotides: 7. The chain's CDR3 is CAWSALSGDHEQYF. The CDR3 DNA is TGTGCCTGGAGTGCTCTTAGCGGGGACCACGAGCAGTACTTC.

The chain links TRBV16 to TRBJ2-7; 8 bases agree with TRBD2. The V gene end was trimmed by 0 bases and the J gene end by 5 bases; junction bases not matched to a gene: 9. The CDR3 covers 16 residues. Germline assignment: CDR1 KGHSY and CDR2 FQNENV. The CDR3 spells CASSQSRQREYDEQYF. The CDR3 DNA reads TGTGCCAGCAGCCAATCGAGACAGCGGGAGTACGACGAGCAGTACTTC.

J is TRBJ2-1 and V is TRBV28; the D gene could be TRBD1 or TRBD2 (6 bases each). V lost 3 bases to trimming and J lost 8 bases, with 11 bases between them. CDR3 length: 13 amino acids. Germline-derived CDR1 and CDR2 are MDHEN and SYDVKM. The CDR3, as DNA: TGTGCCAGCAGTTTTCGGGGGCGCGATGAGCAGTTCTTC. It specifies CASSFRGRDEQFF. The complete variable domain, with remaining parts taken from reference TRBV28 and TRBJ2-1, reads DVKVTQSSRYLVKRTGEKVFLECVQDMDHENMFWYRQDPGLGLRLIYFSYDVKMKEKGDIPEGYSVSREKKERFSLILESASTNQTSMYLCASSFRGRDEQFFGPGTRLTVL.

This clonotype occurred many times. The chain is built from TRBV6-1 and TRBJ1-1; no reliable D call. CDR3 size: 13 residues. Deletions cut 8 bases from V and 8 bases from J, with 18 bases between. Germline V gene data show CDR1 as MNHNS and CDR2 as SASEGT. CDR3 residues: CASFYSSEGEAFF. CDR3 DNA: TGTGCCAGCTTTTATAGCTCAGAAGGGGAAGCTTTCTTT.

V gene TRBV5-5 combines with J gene TRBJ2-7; 7 nucleotides match TRBD1. The junction had 7 bases not matched to a gene; V was cut back by 4 bases and J by 3 bases. This CDR3 is 14 amino acids long. Germline CDR1 reads SGHKS; CDR2 reads YYEKEE (reference sequence). CDR3 sequence reads: CASSPQGVYYEQYF. CDR3 DNA sequence: TGTGCCAGCAGCCCGCAGGGGGTCTACTACGAGCAGTACTTC.

The V and J genes are TRBV10-3 and TRBJ2-2; D is uncertain. The CDR3 runs to 14 residues. The V gene lost 4 bases and the J gene lost 1 base, with 7 bases spanning the gap. The germline V gene encodes CDR1 ENHRY and CDR2 SYGVKD. The CDR3 sequence is CAISGEWNTGELFF. The CDR3 DNA reads TGTGCCATCAGTGGGGAATGGAACACCGGGGAGCTGTTTTTT.

The V call is TRBV7-9, the J call TRBJ2-2; D possibly corresponds to TRBD2 (5 bases). The ends were cut back, 0 bases at V and 9 bases at J, with 11 bases in the middle. The CDR3 totals 14 residues. Germline CDR1 SEHNR, CDR2 FQNEAQ (reference sequence). CDR3 DNA sequence: TGTGCCAGCAGCTTAGCAGGGATGGACTGGGAGCTGTTTTTT. This sequence encodes CASSLAGMDWELFF.

The chain couples TRBV9 to TRBJ1-6; a weak D match, TRBD1 (5 bases). Trimming cost V 0 bases and J 6 bases, with 10 bases left between them. The germline gives CDR1 SGDLS, CDR2 YYNGEE. This CDR3 region has 15 residues. The CDR3 sequence is CASSVGGGGNSPLHF. CDR3 DNA sequence: TGTGCCAGCAGCGTAGGGGGGGGTGGTAATTCACCCCTCCACTTT.

This clonotype was counted a single time. CDR3: CAWRSEEVSGNTIYF. CDR3 DNA sequence: TGTGCCTGGAGATCGGAGGAGGTCTCTGGAAACACCATATATTTT. The chain carries TRBV30 and TRBJ1-3, with D hard to call. From germline, CDR1 is GTSNPN and CDR2 SVGIG (reference sequence). Trimming took 3 bases from V and 0 from J, leaving 12 bases between them. CDR3 length: 15 amino acids. The full variable domain, its missing parts supplied by reference TRBV30 and TRBJ1-3, is SQTIHQWPATLVQPVGSPLSLECTVEGTSNPNLYWYRQAAGRGLQLLFYSVGIGQISSEVPQNLSASRPQDRQFILSSKKLLLSDSGFYLCAWRSEEVSGNTIYFGEGSWLTVV.

This clonotype came up many times. The chain links TRBV3-1 to TRBJ1-1; D is undetermined. V was clipped by 3 bases and J by 1 base, with 6 bases between them. This CDR3 region has 13 residues. Per the germline V gene, CDR1 is LGHDT and CDR2 is YNNKEL (reference sequence). CDR3 loop: CASSHRKNTEAFF. In DNA, the CDR3 is TGTGCCAGCAGCCACCGTAAGAACACTGAAGCTTTCTTT. The variable domain in full, completed from reference TRBV3-1 and TRBJ1-1, reads DTAVSQTPKYLVTQMGNDKSIKCEQNLGHDTMYWYKQDSKKFLKIMFSYNNKELIINETVPNRFSPKSPDKAHLNLHINSLELGDSAVYFCASSHRKNTEAFFGQGTRLTVV.

The V call is TRBV28, the J call TRBJ2-2; 9 nucleotides line up with TRBD1. This CDR3 is built from 15 residues. CDR1 is MDHEN, CDR2 SYDVKM, per germline. The V and J ends lost 4 bases and 7 bases, in that order; junction bases with no gene match: 7. In nucleotides, the CDR3 is TGTGCCAGCAGTTCCTACGGGACAGGGATCGGGGAGCTGTTTTTT. Amino acid sequence: CASSSYGTGIGELFF.

In regard to this clonotype: A read error is possible here, since a much larger clone lies one base away. V is TRBV4-2 and J is TRBJ1-1; D is unclear. The length of the CDR3 is 13 residues. Germline V gives CDR1 LGHNA, CDR2 YNFKEQ. The V end lost 0 bases, the J end lost 4 bases, and 6 bases lay between the germline ends. The CDR3 reads CASSQENTTEAFF. CDR3 bases: TGTGCCAGCAGCCAAGAAAATACCACTGAAGCTTTCTTT.

This chain connects TRBV5-1 to TRBJ2-1, with D possibly matching TRBD2 (6 bases). CDR3 length: 15 residues. Per the germline V gene, CDR1 is SGHRS and CDR2 is YFSETQ. V gave up 4 bases and J gave up 0 bases, with 11 bases separating them. The CDR3 DNA sequence: TGCGCCAGCAGCCGGGGAGGCAGCTCCTACAATGAGCAGTTCTTC. As protein: CASSRGGSSYNEQFF. The full variable domain, with the rest looked up from reference TRBV5-1 and TRBJ2-1, is KAGVTQTPRYLIKTRGQQVTLSCSPISGHRSVSWYQQTPGQGLQFLFEYFSETQRNKGNFPGRFSGRQFSNSRSEMNVSTLELGDSALYLCASSRGGSSYNEQFFGPGTRLTVL.

Many counts were recorded for this clonotype. This sequence joins TRBV28 and TRBJ1-2; D is unclear. Trimming cost V 3 bases and J 4 bases, with 12 bases left between them. The CDR3 sequence is 14 residues long. Germline V CDR1 and CDR2: MDHEN, SYDVKM. CDR3 sequence reads: CASSLEGSGYGYTF. In nucleotides, the CDR3 is TGTGCCAGCAGTTTGGAGGGATCTGGCTATGGCTACACCTTC.

This chain uses TRBV30 with TRBJ1-2; D perhaps matches TRBD1 (6 bases). CDR3 length: 14 residues. The germline gives CDR1 GTSNPN, CDR2 SVGIG (reference sequence). V was shortened by 1 base and J by 2 bases, with 11 bases between the two germline ends. The DNA for the CDR3 is TGTGCCTGGAGTGCGGGGGCAGGGAACTATGGCTACACCTTC. It translates to CAWSAGAGNYGYTF. The entire variable domain, with the rest obtained from reference TRBV30 and TRBJ1-2, is as follows: SQTIHQWPATLVQPVGSPLSLECTVEGTSNPNLYWYRQAAGRGLQLLFYSVGIGQISSEVPQNLSASRPQDRQFILSSKKLLLSDSGFYLCAWSAGAGNYGYTFGSGTRLTVV.

This clonotype was counted a few times. This chain links TRBV6-1 with TRBJ1-6; D gene uncertain. V was clipped by 3 bases and J by 14 bases, with 14 bases between them. The CDR3 runs to 13 residues. Germline-derived CDR1 and CDR2 are MNHNS and SASEGT. This chain's CDR3 is CASSEGTWITLHF. DNA of the CDR3: TGTGCCAGCAGTGAGGGCACGTGGATCACCCTCCACTTT.

As to this clonotype: Since a much larger clone is just one base distant, this may be a read error. In this CDR3 the conserved last residue, phenylalanine or tryptophan, is missing, so a read error is likely. This sequence joins TRBV6-5 and TRBJ2-7; the D is unclear. CDR1 and CDR2 (germline): MNHEY, SVGAGI. This CDR3 is built from 14 residues. V lost 0 bases and J 2 bases, leaving 8 bases between the germline ends. CDR3 amino acids: CASSYSSGPYEQYS. The CDR3 DNA reads TGTGCCAGCAGTTACTCGTCAGGACCCTACGAGCAGTACTCC.

This clonotype was picked up many times. This chain connects TRBV20-1 to TRBJ2-5; 12 bases match TRBD2. Unmatched junction bases numbered 9, after V lost 2 bases and J lost 5 bases. CDR1 and CDR2 (germline): DFQATT, SNEGSKA (reference sequence). The CDR3 runs 16 residues. CDR3 sequence reads: CSARSSGRVFRETQYF. The CDR3 DNA sequence: TGCAGTGCTAGATCTAGCGGGAGGGTTTTTCGGGAGACCCAGTACTTC.

This clonotype showed up just a few times. This chain connects TRBV4-2 to TRBJ2-7, with 14 bases matching TRBD2. The ends lost 3 bases at V and 4 bases at J; junction bases unmatched: 8. There are 17 residues in the CDR3. Germline V CDR1 and CDR2: LGHNA, YNFKEQ. The CDR3, as DNA: TGTGCCAGCAGCCAGGCGGATGGGACTAGCGGGAGTTACGAGCAGTACTTC. This sequence encodes CASSQADGTSGSYEQYF.

A single count supports this clonotype. Since a much larger clone is just one base distant, this may be a read error. The rearrangement links TRBV27 to TRBJ1-4, with 12 bases that match TRBD1. This CDR3 comprises 18 residues. Germline loops: CDR1 MNHEY, CDR2 SMNVEV (reference sequence). The CDR3 sequence is CASSPHPPGQGAVEKPFF. DNA of the CDR3: TGTGCCAGCAGTCCGCACCCTCCGGGACAGGGGGCGGTTGAAAAACCGTTTTTT.

About this clonotype itself: A much larger clone lies one base from this, so it may be a read error. This chain connects TRBV28 to TRBJ2-5; 8 bases agree with TRBD2. The V gene's germline CDR1 is MDHEN and CDR2 SYDVKM. V was pared by 1 base and J by 13 bases, with 14 bases of the junction left unmatched. The CDR3 consists of 15 residues. The CDR3 sequence: CASSLFAGGGNERYF. CDR3 nucleotides: TGTGCCAGCAGTTTATTTGCGGGAGGCGGAAACGAGCGGTACTTC. Using reference TRBV28 and TRBJ2-5 for the parts outside the CDR3, the full variable domain is DVKVTQSSRYLVKRTGEKVFLECVQDMDHENMFWYRQDPGLGLRLIYFSYDVKMKEKGDIPEGYSVSREKKERFSLILESASTNQTSMYLCASSLFAGGGNERYFGPGTRLLVL.

This clonotype was observed many times. This chain links TRBV2 with TRBJ2-7; D is possibly TRBD2 (5 bases). This CDR3 is 13 amino acids long. V gave up 8 bases and J gave up 4 bases, with 15 bases separating them. Germline V gene sequence: CDR1 SNHLY, CDR2 FYNNEI. The CDR3 coding sequence is TGTGCCAGCTCGGGGAAAGCTCTTTACGAGCAGTACTTC. Protein product: CASSGKALYEQYF.